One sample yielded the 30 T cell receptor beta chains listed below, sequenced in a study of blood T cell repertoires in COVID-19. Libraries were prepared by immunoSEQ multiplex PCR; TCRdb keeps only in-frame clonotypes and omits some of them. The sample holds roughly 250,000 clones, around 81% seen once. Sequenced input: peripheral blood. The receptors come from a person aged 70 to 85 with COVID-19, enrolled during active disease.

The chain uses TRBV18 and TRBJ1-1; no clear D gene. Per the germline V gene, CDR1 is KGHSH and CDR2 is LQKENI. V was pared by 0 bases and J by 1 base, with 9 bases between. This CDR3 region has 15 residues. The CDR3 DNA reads TGTGCCAGCTCACCACCGGGCAGTTCGAACACTGAAGCTTTCTTT. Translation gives CASSPPGSSNTEAFF. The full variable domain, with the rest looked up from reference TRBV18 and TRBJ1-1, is NAGVMQNPRHLVRRRGQEARLRCSPMKGHSHVYWYRQLPEEGLKFMVYLQKENIIDESGMPKERFSAEFPKEGPSILRIQQVVRGDSAAYFCASSPPGSSNTEAFFGQGTRLTVV.

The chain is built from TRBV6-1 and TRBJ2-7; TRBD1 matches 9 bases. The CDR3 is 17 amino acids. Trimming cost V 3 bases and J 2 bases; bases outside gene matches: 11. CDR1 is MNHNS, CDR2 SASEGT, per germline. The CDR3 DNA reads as TGTGCCAGCAGTGAGTCCCGCCGGGACAGGGTCACCTACGAGCAGTACTTC. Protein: CASSESRRDRVTYEQYF.

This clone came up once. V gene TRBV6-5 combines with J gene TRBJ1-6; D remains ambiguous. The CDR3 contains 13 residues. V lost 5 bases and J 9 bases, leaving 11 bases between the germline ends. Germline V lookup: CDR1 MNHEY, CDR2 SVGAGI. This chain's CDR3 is CASSHLRGSPLHF. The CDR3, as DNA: TGTGCCAGCAGTCACCTCCGAGGTTCACCCCTCCACTTT.

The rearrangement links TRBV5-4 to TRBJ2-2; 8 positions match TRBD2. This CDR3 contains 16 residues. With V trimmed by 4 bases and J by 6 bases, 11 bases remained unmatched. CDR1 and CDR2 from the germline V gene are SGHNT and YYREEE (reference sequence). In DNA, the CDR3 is TGTGCCAGCAGCCTGATATCCAGCGGGAGCGCCGGGGAGCTGTTTTTT. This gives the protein CASSLISSGSAGELFF.

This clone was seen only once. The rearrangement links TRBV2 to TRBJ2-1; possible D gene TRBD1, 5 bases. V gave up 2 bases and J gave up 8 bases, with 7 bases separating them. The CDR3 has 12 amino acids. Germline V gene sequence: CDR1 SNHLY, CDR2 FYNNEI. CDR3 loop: CASSERGHEQFF. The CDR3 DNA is TGTGCCAGCAGTGAAAGGGGTCATGAGCAGTTCTTC.

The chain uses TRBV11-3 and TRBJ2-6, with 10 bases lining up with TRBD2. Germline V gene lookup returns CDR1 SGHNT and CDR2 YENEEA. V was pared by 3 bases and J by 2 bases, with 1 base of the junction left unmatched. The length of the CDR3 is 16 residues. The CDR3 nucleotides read TGTGCCAGCAGCTTGACTAGCGGGCCTGGGGCCAACGTCCTGACTTTC. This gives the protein CASSLTSGPGANVLTF.

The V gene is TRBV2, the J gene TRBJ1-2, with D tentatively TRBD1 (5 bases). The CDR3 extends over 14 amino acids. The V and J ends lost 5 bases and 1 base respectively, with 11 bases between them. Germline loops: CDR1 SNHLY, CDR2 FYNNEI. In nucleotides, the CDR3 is TGTGCCAGCAGTTCGACAGCGAATAACTATGGCTACACCTTC. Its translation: CASSSTANNYGYTF.

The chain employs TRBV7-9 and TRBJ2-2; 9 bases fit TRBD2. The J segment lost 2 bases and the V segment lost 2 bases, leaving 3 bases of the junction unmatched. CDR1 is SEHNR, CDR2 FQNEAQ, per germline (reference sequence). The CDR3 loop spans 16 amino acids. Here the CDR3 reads CASSLFLAGNTGELFF. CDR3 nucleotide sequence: TGTGCCAGCAGCTTATTCCTAGCGGGAAACACCGGGGAGCTGTTTTTT. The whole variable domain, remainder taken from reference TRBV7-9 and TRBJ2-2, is DTGVSQNPRHKITKRGQNVTFRCDPISEHNRLYWYRQTLGQGPEFLTYFQNEAQLEKSRLLSDRFSAERPKGSFSTLEIQRTEQGDSAMYLCASSLFLAGNTGELFFGEGSRLTVL.

CDR3 loop: CASSFSRETEAFF. CDR3 nucleotides: TGCGCCAGCAGCTTCTCCAGGGAAACTGAAGCTTTCTTT. This chain connects TRBV5-1 to TRBJ1-1, with a possible D match to TRBD1 (5 bases). This CDR3 comprises 13 residues. Germline V gene sequence: CDR1 SGHRS, CDR2 YFSETQ. V was pared by 2 bases and J by 5 bases, with 10 bases between.

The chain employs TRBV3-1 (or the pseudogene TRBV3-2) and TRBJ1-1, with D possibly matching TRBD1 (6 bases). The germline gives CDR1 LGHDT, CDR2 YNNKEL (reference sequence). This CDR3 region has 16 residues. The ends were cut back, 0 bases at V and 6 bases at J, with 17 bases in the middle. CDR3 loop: CASSQDYQGPLPEAFF. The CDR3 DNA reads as TGTGCCAGCAGCCAAGATTATCAGGGGCCCCTGCCTGAAGCTTTCTTT.

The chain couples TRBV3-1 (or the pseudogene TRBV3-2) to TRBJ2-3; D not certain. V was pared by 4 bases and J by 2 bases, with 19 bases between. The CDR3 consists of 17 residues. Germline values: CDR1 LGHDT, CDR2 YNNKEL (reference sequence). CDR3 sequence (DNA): TGTGCCAGCAGCCCCTCCGGTTCTGCGGCCTACACAGATACGCAGTATTTT. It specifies CASSPSGSAAYTDTQYF.

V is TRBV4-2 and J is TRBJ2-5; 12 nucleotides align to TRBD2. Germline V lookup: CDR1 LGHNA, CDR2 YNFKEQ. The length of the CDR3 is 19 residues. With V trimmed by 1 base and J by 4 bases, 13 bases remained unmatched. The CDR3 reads CASSQGTSGTGPFGETQYF. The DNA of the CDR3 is TGTGCCAGCAGCCAAGGGACTAGCGGGACGGGGCCCTTTGGAGAGACCCAGTACTTC.

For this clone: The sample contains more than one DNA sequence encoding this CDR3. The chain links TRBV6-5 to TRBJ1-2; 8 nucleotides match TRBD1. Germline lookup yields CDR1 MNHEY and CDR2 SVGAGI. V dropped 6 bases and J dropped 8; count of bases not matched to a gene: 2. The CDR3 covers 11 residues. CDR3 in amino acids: CASRDRDGYTF. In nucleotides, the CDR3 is TGTGCCAGCAGGGACAGGGACGGCTACACCTTC.

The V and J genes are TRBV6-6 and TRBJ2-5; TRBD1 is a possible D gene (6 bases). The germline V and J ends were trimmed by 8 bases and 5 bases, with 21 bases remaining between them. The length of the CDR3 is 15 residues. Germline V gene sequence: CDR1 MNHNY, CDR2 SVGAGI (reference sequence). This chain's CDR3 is CASRGDRQSWETQYF. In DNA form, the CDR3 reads TGTGCCAGCCGAGGTGACAGGCAGAGCTGGGAGACCCAGTACTTC.

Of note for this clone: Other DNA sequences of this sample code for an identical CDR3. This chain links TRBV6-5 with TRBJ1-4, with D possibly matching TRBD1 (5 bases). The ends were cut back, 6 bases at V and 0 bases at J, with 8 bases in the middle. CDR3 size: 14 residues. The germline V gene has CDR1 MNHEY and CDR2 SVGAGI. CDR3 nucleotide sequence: TGTGCCAGCAGCCAGGGCGCAACTAATGAAAAACTGTTTTTT. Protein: CASSQGATNEKLFF.

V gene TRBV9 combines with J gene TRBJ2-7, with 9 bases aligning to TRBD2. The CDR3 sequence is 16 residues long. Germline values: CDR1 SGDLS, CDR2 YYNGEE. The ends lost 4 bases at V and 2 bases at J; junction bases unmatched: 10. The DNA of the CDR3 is TGTGCCAGCAGCCCCACGTTAGCGGGAGACACCTACGAGCAGTACTTC. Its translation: CASSPTLAGDTYEQYF.

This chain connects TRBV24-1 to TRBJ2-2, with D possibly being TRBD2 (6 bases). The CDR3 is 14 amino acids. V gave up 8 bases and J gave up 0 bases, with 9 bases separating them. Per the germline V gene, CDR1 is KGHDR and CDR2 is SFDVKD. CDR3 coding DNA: TGTGCCACCAATAGCGGATCGAACACCGGGGAGCTGTTTTTT. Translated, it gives CATNSGSNTGELFF.

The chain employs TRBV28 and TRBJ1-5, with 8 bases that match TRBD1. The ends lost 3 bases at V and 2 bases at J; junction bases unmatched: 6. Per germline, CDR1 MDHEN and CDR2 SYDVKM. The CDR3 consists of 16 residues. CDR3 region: CASSFGQGAGNQPQHF. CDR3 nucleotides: TGTGCCAGCAGTTTCGGGCAGGGGGCTGGCAATCAGCCCCAGCATTTT.

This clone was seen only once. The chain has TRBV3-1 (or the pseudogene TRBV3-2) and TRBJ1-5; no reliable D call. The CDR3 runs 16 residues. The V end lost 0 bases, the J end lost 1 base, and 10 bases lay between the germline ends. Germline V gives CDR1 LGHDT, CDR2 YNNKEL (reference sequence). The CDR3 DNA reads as TGTGCCAGCAGCCAAGATCCGGGTAACAGCAATCAGCCCCAGCATTTT. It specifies CASSQDPGNSNQPQHF.

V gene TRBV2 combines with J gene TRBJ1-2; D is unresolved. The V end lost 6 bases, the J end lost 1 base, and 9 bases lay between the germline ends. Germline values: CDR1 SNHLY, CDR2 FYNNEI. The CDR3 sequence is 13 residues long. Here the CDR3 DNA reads TGTGCCAGCAGCGCCACCTATAACTATGGCTACACCTTC. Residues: CASSATYNYGYTF.

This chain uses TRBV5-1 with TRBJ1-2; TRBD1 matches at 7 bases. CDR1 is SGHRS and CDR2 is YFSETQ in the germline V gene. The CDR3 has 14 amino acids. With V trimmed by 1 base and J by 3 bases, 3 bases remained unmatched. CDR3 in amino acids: CASSLLTGDYGYTF. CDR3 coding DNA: TGCGCCAGCAGCTTGCTCACAGGGGACTATGGCTACACCTTC.

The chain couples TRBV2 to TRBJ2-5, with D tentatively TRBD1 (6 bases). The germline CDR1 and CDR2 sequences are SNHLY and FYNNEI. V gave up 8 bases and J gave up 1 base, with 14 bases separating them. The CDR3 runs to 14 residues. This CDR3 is CASPSQGLQETQYF. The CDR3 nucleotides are TGTGCCAGCCCCTCCCAGGGGCTCCAAGAGACCCAGTACTTC.

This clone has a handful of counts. CDR3 DNA: TGTGCCAGCAGTGAGCAAGACAGGGGGTCCGAAAAACTGTTTTTT. It encodes CASSEQDRGSEKLFF. The V call is TRBV2, the J call TRBJ1-4; 9 bases line up with TRBD1. The germline gives CDR1 SNHLY, CDR2 FYNNEI. With V trimmed by 3 bases and J by 8 bases, 7 bases remained unmatched. This CDR3 has 15 amino acids.

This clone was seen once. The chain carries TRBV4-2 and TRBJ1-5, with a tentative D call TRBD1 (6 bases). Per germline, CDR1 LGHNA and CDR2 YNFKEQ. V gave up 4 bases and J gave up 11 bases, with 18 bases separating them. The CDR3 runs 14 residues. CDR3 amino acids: CASSRGTPSISQHF. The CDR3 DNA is TGTGCCAGCAGCCGAGGGACACCATCTATATCCCAGCATTTT.

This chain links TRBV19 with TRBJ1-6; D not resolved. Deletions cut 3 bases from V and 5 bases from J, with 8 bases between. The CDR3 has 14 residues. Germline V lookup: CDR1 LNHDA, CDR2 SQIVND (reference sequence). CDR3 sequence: CASSIGSNNSPLHF. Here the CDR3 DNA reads TGTGCCAGTAGTATCGGGAGTAATAATTCACCCCTCCACTTT. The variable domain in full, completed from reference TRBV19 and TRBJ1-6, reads DGGITQSPKYLFRKEGQNVTLSCEQNLNHDAMYWYRQDPGQGLRLIYYSQIVNDFQKGDIAEGYSVSREKKESFPLTVTSAQKNPTAFYLCASSIGSNNSPLHFGNGTRLTVT.

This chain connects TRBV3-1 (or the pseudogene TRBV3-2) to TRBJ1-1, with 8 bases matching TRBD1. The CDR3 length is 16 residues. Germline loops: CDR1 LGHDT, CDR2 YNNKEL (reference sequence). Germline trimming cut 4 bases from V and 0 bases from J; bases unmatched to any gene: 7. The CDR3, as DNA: TGTGCCAGCAGCCCAGGACCGGGACAGGTGAACACTGAAGCTTTCTTT. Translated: CASSPGPGQVNTEAFF.

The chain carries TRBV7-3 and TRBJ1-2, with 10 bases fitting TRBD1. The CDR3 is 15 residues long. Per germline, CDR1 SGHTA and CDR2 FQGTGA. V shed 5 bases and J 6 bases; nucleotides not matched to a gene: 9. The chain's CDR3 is CASSTTDRGKDGYTF. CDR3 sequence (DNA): TGTGCCAGCAGCACCACGGACAGGGGGAAGGATGGCTACACCTTC.

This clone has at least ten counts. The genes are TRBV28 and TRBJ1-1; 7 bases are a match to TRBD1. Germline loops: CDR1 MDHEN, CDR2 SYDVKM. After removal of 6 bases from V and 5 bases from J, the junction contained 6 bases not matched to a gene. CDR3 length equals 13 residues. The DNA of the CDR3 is TGTGCCAGCAGGCTACCAGGGGGGACTGAAGCTTTCTTT. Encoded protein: CASRLPGGTEAFF. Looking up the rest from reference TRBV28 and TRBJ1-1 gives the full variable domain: DVKVTQSSRYLVKRTGEKVFLECVQDMDHENMFWYRQDPGLGLRLIYFSYDVKMKEKGDIPEGYSVSREKKERFSLILESASTNQTSMYLCASRLPGGTEAFFGQGTRLTVV.

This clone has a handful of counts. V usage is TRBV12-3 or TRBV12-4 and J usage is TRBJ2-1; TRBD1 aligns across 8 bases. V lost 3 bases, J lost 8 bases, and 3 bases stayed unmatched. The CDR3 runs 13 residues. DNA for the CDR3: TGTGCCAGCAGTTTTCAGGGGGCGGATGAGCAGTTCTTC. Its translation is CASSFQGADEQFF.

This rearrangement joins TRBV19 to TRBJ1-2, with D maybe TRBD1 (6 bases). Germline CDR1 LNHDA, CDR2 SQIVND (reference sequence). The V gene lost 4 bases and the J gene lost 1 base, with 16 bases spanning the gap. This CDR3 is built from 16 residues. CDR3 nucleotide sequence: TGTGCCAGTAGTAGTTCGTTGGGGGCTCGTAACTATGGCTACACCTTC. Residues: CASSSSLGARNYGYTF.